Below are 11 T cell receptor beta chains sequenced from a single sample in a study of blood T cell repertoires in COVID-19 (dated by TCRdb to 2018 to 2020). Library preparation employed the immunoSEQ multiplex PCR assay. TCRdb took this table from immuneACCESS and kept in-frame rearrangements with V and J called. Such tables lack part of the clones; where checked against another copy, unresolved V genes explain under half of the gap, and the rest is unexplained. This sample is represented by 170,000 or so clones; just over 85% of them were singletons. The ten top clones hold approximately 7% of the sample. Sequencing used peripheral blood. These receptors all come from a man between 50 and 59 years old with active or convalescent COVID-19.

The chain carries TRBV7-9 and TRBJ2-1; D remains unclear. CDR1 is SEHNR, CDR2 FQNEAQ, per germline (reference sequence). This CDR3 comprises 16 residues. V was trimmed by 1 base and J by 1 base, leaving 11 bases between them. CDR3 nucleotide sequence: TGTGCCAGCAGCTTAGGTGCGCAACCATCCTACAATGAGCAGTTCTTC. Translation gives CASSLGAQPSYNEQFF.

This chain uses TRBV7-9 with TRBJ2-2; no clear D. The CDR3 is 11 residues long. Germline loops: CDR1 SEHNR, CDR2 FQNEAQ (reference sequence). CDR3 nucleotide sequence: TGTGCGCTCCGAGAGAGCGGGGAGCTGTTTTTT. It translates to CALRESGELFF. Full variable domain (rest looked up from reference TRBV7-9 and TRBJ2-2): DTGVSQNPRHKITKRGQNVTFRCDPISEHNRLYWYRQTLGQGPEFLTYFQNEAQLEKSRLLSDRFSAERPKGSFSTLEIQRTEQGDSAMYLCALRESGELFFGEGSRLTVL.

The chain uses TRBV24-1 and TRBJ2-7, with D possibly being TRBD1 (5 bases). In germline, CDR1 is KGHDR, CDR2 SFDVKD. The CDR3 sequence is 14 residues long. V shed 4 bases and J shed 2 bases, with 11 bases lying between them. The CDR3 region has the DNA TGTGCCACCAGTGAAACAACAGGAGCCTACGAGCAGTACTTC. Protein product: CATSETTGAYEQYF.

The gene calls are TRBV28 and TRBJ2-1, with 11 bases identical to TRBD1. Trimming at V came to 5 bases and at J to 4 bases, leaving 4 bases not matched to a gene. Germline CDR1 MDHEN, CDR2 SYDVKM. The CDR3 loop spans 15 amino acids. The CDR3 DNA follows: TGTGCCAGCAGTCCCCGGGACAGGGGGTACAATGAGCAGTTCTTC. This gives the protein CASSPRDRGYNEQFF.

This chain uses TRBV4-1 with TRBJ2-2; the match to TRBD2 covers 7 bases. Unmatched junction bases numbered 16, after V lost 4 bases and J lost 2 bases. There are 19 residues in the CDR3. Germline V lookup: CDR1 MGHRA, CDR2 YSYEKL. The CDR3 is CASSLRWGGDTLNTGELFF. CDR3 bases: TGCGCCAGCAGCCTCAGGTGGGGGGGGGATACCCTCAACACCGGGGAGCTGTTTTTT.

V gene TRBV5-5 combines with J gene TRBJ2-2, with a tentative D call TRBD2 (7 bases). CDR1 is SGHKS and CDR2 is YYEKEE in the germline V gene (reference sequence). The V gene lost 2 bases and the J gene lost 7 bases, with 15 bases spanning the gap. This CDR3 has 15 amino acids. CDR3 nucleotide sequence: TGTGCCAGCAGCTTCTTCGGGGGGCAGATCGGGGAGCTGTTTTTT. Encoded protein: CASSFFGGQIGELFF. The complete variable domain, with remaining parts taken from reference TRBV5-5 and TRBJ2-2, reads DAGVTQSPTHLIKTRGQQVTLRCSPISGHKSVSWYQQVLGQGPQFIFQYYEKEERGRGNFPDRFSARQFPNYSSELNVNALLLGDSALYLCASSFFGGQIGELFFGEGSRLTVL.

This sequence joins TRBV24-1 and TRBJ2-3; TRBD2 agrees at 14 bases. V dropped 3 bases and J dropped 4; count of bases not matched to a gene: 5. CDR1 is KGHDR and CDR2 is SFDVKD in the germline V gene. The CDR3 runs to 17 residues. The CDR3 DNA reads as TGTGCCACCAGTGATCAGGGACTAGCGGGAGCCCCAGATACGCAGTATTTT. It specifies CATSDQGLAGAPDTQYF.

This clone showed up just a few times. V and J are TRBV18 and TRBJ2-1, with 10 positions matching TRBD1. Germline CDR1 KGHSH, CDR2 LQKENI. The CDR3 is 16 amino acids. V was clipped by 4 bases and J by 10 bases; unmatched bases: 13. CDR3 DNA sequence: TGTGCCAGCTCACTAGGGGGGACAGGGGCCATCGAAGAGCAGTTCTTC. It yields the protein CASSLGGTGAIEEQFF.

The chain uses TRBV6-5 and TRBJ2-5, with 8 bases identical to TRBD1. Per germline, CDR1 MNHEY and CDR2 SVGAGI. CDR3 size: 14 residues. Unmatched junction bases numbered 6, after V lost 7 bases and J lost 2 bases. CDR3: CASITGGNQETQYF. The CDR3 DNA sequence: TGTGCCAGCATCACAGGGGGGAATCAAGAGACCCAGTACTTC.

The gene calls are TRBV2 and TRBJ2-5, with D tentatively TRBD1 (6 bases). This CDR3 has 12 amino acids. CDR1 and CDR2 (germline): SNHLY, FYNNEI. V lost 7 bases and J 2 bases, leaving 8 bases between the germline ends. The CDR3, as DNA: TGTGCCAGCAAACAGGGACAAGAGACCCAGTACTTC. Translated: CASKQGQETQYF. The full variable domain, with the rest looked up from reference TRBV2 and TRBJ2-5, is EPEVTQTPSHQVTQMGQEVILRCVPISNHLYFYWYRQILGQKVEFLVSFYNNEISEKSEIFDDQFSVERPDGSNFTLKIRSTKLEDSAMYFCASKQGQETQYFGPGTRLLVL.

The CDR3 spells CASSVGGVDTEAFF. The CDR3 coding sequence is TGTGCCAGCAGTGTGGGAGGGGTTGACACTGAAGCTTTCTTT. This rearrangement joins TRBV2 to TRBJ1-1; maybe TRBD1 (5 bases). Germline CDR1 SNHLY, CDR2 FYNNEI. Deletions cut 4 bases from V and 3 bases from J, with 12 bases between. CDR3 size: 14 residues.